This T cell receptor (beta chain) was sequenced in a study of cytomegalovirus exposure and HLA in healthy donors. Study-wide points: Cytomegalovirus status was reportedly diagnosed by the classifier with high sensitivity and specificity.

The donors were part of the approximately 130-subject validation cohort, which stood apart from the 666-subject first cohort. This CDR3 contains 15 residues. CDR1 and CDR2 from the germline V gene are MGHRA and YSYEKL. J lost 0 bases, V lost 3 bases, and 4 bases had no gene match. Comments on this clone: As yet, its antigen is unknown.

Sequencing used immunoSEQ multiplex PCR; TCRdb keeps in-frame clones, though not all of them. Of 150,000 to 200,000 clones in the sample, approximately 89% were seen once. This sequence was found in a man in his late teens or twenties in good health and CMV-seropositive. The sequenced material came from PBMCs. This rearrangement joins TRBV4-1 to TRBJ1-1; 7 bases align to TRBD1. As DNA, the CDR3 is TGCGCCAGCAGCCACAGGGGGGCGATGAACACTGAAGCTTTCTTT. Translated, it gives CASSHRGAMNTEAFF.